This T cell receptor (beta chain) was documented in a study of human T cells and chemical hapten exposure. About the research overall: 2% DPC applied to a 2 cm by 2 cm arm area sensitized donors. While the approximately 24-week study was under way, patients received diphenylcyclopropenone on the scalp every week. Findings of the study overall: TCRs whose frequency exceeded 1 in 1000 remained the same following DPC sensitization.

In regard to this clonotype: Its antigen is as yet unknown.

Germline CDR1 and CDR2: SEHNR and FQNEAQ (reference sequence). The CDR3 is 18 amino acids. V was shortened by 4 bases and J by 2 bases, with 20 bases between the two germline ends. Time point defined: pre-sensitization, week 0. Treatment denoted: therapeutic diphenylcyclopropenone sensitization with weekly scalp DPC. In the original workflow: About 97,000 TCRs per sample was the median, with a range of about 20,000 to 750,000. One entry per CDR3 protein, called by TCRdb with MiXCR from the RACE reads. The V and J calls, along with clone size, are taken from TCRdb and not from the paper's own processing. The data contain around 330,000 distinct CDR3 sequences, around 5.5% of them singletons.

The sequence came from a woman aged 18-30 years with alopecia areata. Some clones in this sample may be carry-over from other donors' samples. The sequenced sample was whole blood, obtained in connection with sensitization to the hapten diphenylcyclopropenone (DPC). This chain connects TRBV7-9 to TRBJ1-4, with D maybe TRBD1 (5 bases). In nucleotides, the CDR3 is TGTGCCAGCAGCTCAGTCTCTGCAGGGAGGGTCACTAATGAAAAACTGTTTTTT. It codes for CASSSVSAGRVTNEKLFF.